Listed below are T cell receptor beta chains from one sample, sequenced in a study of CD8+ T cells in alopecia areata. Produced via immunoSEQ multiplex PCR; TCRdb's table is partial and in-frame only. The sample has roughly 230,000 clones; around two fifths are singletons. Sequences were derived from CD4+ T cells sorted from blood, sampled between weeks 36 and 40, from a patient treated with tofacitinib. These receptors were collected from a human donor with alopecia areata. Both conserved end residues are part of each CDR3. Each record gives: V gene, CDR3 length, J gene, clone size, D gene, CDR3 protein, CDR3 DNA. A D gene is named only where the DNA matches it firmly. Where a row states a size, it is once, few, many or the class of an expanded clone; other rows omit it.

V: TRBV7-2; length: 12; J: TRBJ2-4; size: many; D: -; CDR3: CASSLRQNIQYF; DNA: TGTGCCAGCAGCTTACGCCAAAACATTCAGTACTTC
V: TRBV7-3; length: 15; J: TRBJ2-3; size: -; D: -; CDR3: CASSPSSVGTDTQYF; DNA: TGTGCCAGCAGCCCCTCTAGCGTGGGCACAGATACGCAGTATTTT
V: TRBV5-1; length: 14; J: TRBJ1-2; size: -; D: -; CDR3: CASSEGGRSNGYTF; DNA: TGCGCCAGCAGCGAAGGGGGACGCTCGAATGGCTACACCTTC
V: TRBV28; length: 16; J: TRBJ2-7; size: -; D: TRBD2; CDR3: CASPPTGEGRPYEQYF; DNA: TGTGCCAGCCCTCCCACGGGGGAGGGTCGCCCCTACGAGCAGTACTTC
V: TRBV10-3; length: 14; J: TRBJ2-7; size: few; D: TRBD1; CDR3: CAISATDRVPEQYF; DNA: TGTGCCATCAGCGCCACCGACAGGGTCCCCGAGCAGTACTTC
V: TRBV5-1; length: 16; J: TRBJ2-7; size: -; D: TRBD2; CDR3: CASSRQLAGGRYEQYF; DNA: TGCGCCAGCAGTCGCCAACTAGCGGGAGGCCGATACGAGCAGTACTTC
V: TRBV4-2; length: 17; J: TRBJ2-4; size: -; D: TRBD2; CDR3: CASSQSSGGLAKNIQYF; DNA: TGTGCCAGCAGCCAATCTAGCGGGGGCCTAGCCAAAAACATTCAGTACTTC
V: TRBV5-1; length: 16; J: TRBJ1-3; size: few; D: TRBD1; CDR3: CASSLTGDAAGNTIYF; DNA: TGCGCCAGCAGCTTGACAGGGGACGCGGCTGGAAACACCATATATTTT
V: TRBV18; length: 13; J: TRBJ2-3; size: -; D: -; CDR3: CASSPPGRDTQYF; DNA: TGTGCCAGCTCACCACCGGGTAGAGATACGCAGTATTTT
V: TRBV10-3; length: 14; J: TRBJ2-7; size: few; D: -; CDR3: CAISEHDSSYEQYF; DNA: TGTGCCATCAGTGAACACGATAGCTCCTACGAGCAGTACTTC
V: TRBV5-1; length: 17; J: TRBJ2-4; size: -; D: TRBD1; CDR3: CASSLAWTGLAKNIQYF; DNA: TGCGCCAGCAGCTTGGCTTGGACAGGTCTAGCCAAAAACATTCAGTACTTC
V: TRBV27; length: 16; J: TRBJ2-7; size: few; D: TRBD2; CDR3: CASSRMVLAGGYEQYF; DNA: TGTGCCAGCAGCCGTATGGTCCTAGCGGGAGGTTACGAGCAGTACTTC
V: TRBV18; length: 15; J: TRBJ2-3; size: -; D: -; CDR3: CASSLDPVGTDTQYF; DNA: TGTGCCAGCTCACTCGACCCCGTGGGCACAGATACGCAGTATTTT
V: TRBV29-1; length: 11; J: TRBJ1-1; size: few; D: -; CDR3: CSVEAVSEAFF; DNA: TGCAGCGTTGAGGCGGTGTCTGAAGCTTTCTTT
V: TRBV29-1; length: 11; J: TRBJ1-1; size: few; D: -; CDR3: CSAFMNTEAFF; DNA: TGCAGCGCCTTCATGAACACTGAAGCTTTCTTT
V: TRBV29-1; length: 14; J: TRBJ1-3; size: -; D: -; CDR3: CSVHQGSSGNTIYF; DNA: TGCAGCGTTCACCAGGGGTCCTCTGGAAACACCATATATTTT